Following are 31 T cell receptor beta chains from one sample sequenced in a study of cytomegalovirus exposure and HLA in healthy donors. The PCR employed 60 Vbeta primers together with 13 Jbeta primers. Profiled with immunoSEQ multiplex PCR; TCRdb holds only in-frame clones, not every one. The sample yields 150,000 or so clones, roughly 83% seen once. Sequences were obtained from PBMCs. These TCRs come from a boy younger than 10 in good health and CMV-seronegative.

The chain uses TRBV7-9 and TRBJ1-2, with 8 bases identical to TRBD1. CDR3 size: 16 residues. The junction had 10 bases not matched to a gene; V was cut back by 2 bases and J by 5 bases. Germline CDR1 SEHNR, CDR2 FQNEAQ (reference sequence). CDR3 residues: CASSLRQRGTGYGYTF. The DNA of the CDR3 is TGTGCCAGCAGCTTACGACAGAGGGGGACAGGATATGGCTACACCTTC.

The chain couples TRBV7-9 to TRBJ1-2, with 7 bases that match TRBD1. V lost 5 bases, J lost 4 bases, and 7 bases stayed unmatched. Germline loops: CDR1 SEHNR, CDR2 FQNEAQ (reference sequence). The CDR3 has 14 amino acids. CDR3 bases: TGTGCCAGCAGCGCCCAGGGGGGAGGCTATGGCTACACCTTC. Its translation: CASSAQGGGYGYTF.

In this sample, this clone turned up a few times. The gene calls are TRBV4-1 and TRBJ1-4, with TRBD1 as a possible D gene (5 bases). This CDR3 spans 15 amino acids. Trimming stripped 2 bases from V and 8 bases from J, with 15 bases between. CDR1 is MGHRA, CDR2 YSYEKL, per germline. Written as DNA, the CDR3 is TGCGCCAGCAGCCAACCACAGGTTCGAAAAGAAAAACTGTTTTTT. Its protein is CASSQPQVRKEKLFF.

This clone has a handful of counts. V gene TRBV19 combines with J gene TRBJ1-1; no reliable D call. Germline values: CDR1 LNHDA, CDR2 SQIVND (reference sequence). The CDR3 runs to 11 residues. Deletions cut 2 bases from V and 5 bases from J, with 3 bases between. The CDR3 bases are TGTGCCAGTAGTATACAGACTGAAGCTTTCTTT. It specifies CASSIQTEAFF.

This clone was seen just once. The chain carries TRBV11-2 and TRBJ1-2; unclear D gene. The CDR3 is made up of 13 amino acids. Trimming took off 1 base at V and 7 bases at J, with 10 bases between the two ends. The germline CDR1 and CDR2 sequences are SGHAT and FQNNGV. The CDR3 sequence: CASSLGGSSGYTF. DNA of the CDR3: TGTGCCAGCAGCTTAGGCGGGTCTTCTGGCTACACCTTC.

The CDR3 DNA reads as TGCAGCGTTGAAGATCGAAGGTGGGACAGTTCCAATGAGCAGTTCTTC. It encodes CSVEDRRWDSSNEQFF. The chain recombines TRBV29-1 with TRBJ2-1, with 7 bases identical to TRBD1. V was pared by 0 bases and J by 6 bases, with 11 bases of the junction left unmatched. The germline V gene has CDR1 SQVTM and CDR2 ANQGSEA. The CDR3 has 16 residues.

This chain links TRBV5-4 with TRBJ1-1, with D possibly matching TRBD1 (5 bases). Looked up from germline, CDR1 is SGHNT and CDR2 is YYREEE (reference sequence). Trimming cost V 4 bases and J 0 bases, with 22 bases left between them. The CDR3 spans 18 residues. The DNA for the CDR3 is TGTGCCAGCAGCCCGGGGACGTCTGGAGGGCCTTTGAACACTGAAGCTTTCTTT. Amino acids: CASSPGTSGGPLNTEAFF.

The chain carries TRBV27 and TRBJ2-7, with D perhaps TRBD1 (6 bases). Germline CDR1 reads MNHEY; CDR2 reads SMNVEV (reference sequence). V lost 4 bases to trimming and J lost 7 bases, with 20 bases between them. The CDR3 has 15 amino acids. The CDR3 spells CASSSLTGYRSEQYF. In DNA, the CDR3 is TGTGCCAGCAGTTCCTTAACAGGGTATAGGTCTGAGCAGTACTTC.

The chain is built from TRBV11-2 and TRBJ1-1; 12 bases are shared with TRBD1. The length of the CDR3 is 15 residues. Germline CDR1 reads SGHAT; CDR2 reads FQNNGV. V lost 5 bases and J lost 10; bases outside the gene matches: 11. CDR3 residues: CASSATRDRGLSAFF. The CDR3 DNA sequence: TGTGCCAGCAGCGCAACTAGGGACAGGGGGCTTTCAGCTTTCTTT.

CDR3 in DNA: TGTGCCAGTACGGAGGCAGGAAACTATGGCTACACCTTC. Translating gives CASTEAGNYGYTF. This chain links TRBV5-4 with TRBJ1-2; no definite D call. The CDR3 runs 13 residues. V was cut by 8 bases and J by 2 bases, with 13 bases left in between. Germline V lookup: CDR1 SGHNT, CDR2 YYREEE (reference sequence).

The CDR3 protein is CASKTGGPRNEQFF. CDR3 bases: TGTGCCAGCAAGACGGGAGGGCCTCGCAATGAGCAGTTCTTC. This chain connects TRBV6-1 to TRBJ2-1, with 8 bases lining up with TRBD2. Germline V lookup: CDR1 MNHNS, CDR2 SASEGT. V was pared by 7 bases and J by 6 bases, with 8 bases of the junction left unmatched. The CDR3 loop spans 14 amino acids.

CDR3 coding DNA: TGTGCCAGTACGATGGACAGGGGGTATGGCTACACCTTC. Protein sequence: CASTMDRGYGYTF. This chain joins TRBV19 and TRBJ1-2; 10 bases align to TRBD1. The germline V gene has CDR1 LNHDA and CDR2 SQIVND (reference sequence). Germline trimming cut 7 bases from V and 5 bases from J; bases unmatched to any gene: 4. This CDR3 is built from 13 residues.

The CDR3 DNA reads TGTGCCAGCAGCTTGTCTAGCGGGAGCCCCCATACGCAGTATTTT. Residues: CASSLSSGSPHTQYF. The chain carries TRBV5-6 and TRBJ2-3; 10 bases line up with TRBD2. V was clipped by 1 base and J by 7 bases; unmatched bases: 6. Germline CDR1 SGHDT, CDR2 YYEEEE. The CDR3 sequence is 15 residues long.

The chain combines TRBV18 with TRBJ2-7; D gene unclear. Germline CDR1 KGHSH, CDR2 LQKENI. The CDR3 contains 14 residues. V lost 2 bases, J lost 0 bases, and 8 bases lay in between. CDR3 protein: CASSPAPSSYEQYF. The CDR3 nucleotides are TGTGCCAGCTCACCAGCACCCAGCTCCTACGAGCAGTACTTC.

V usage is TRBV6-1 and J usage is TRBJ2-1, with 9 positions matching TRBD2. The CDR3 runs 16 residues. Looked up from germline, CDR1 is MNHNS and CDR2 is SASEGT. The J segment lost 2 bases and the V segment lost 0 bases, leaving 2 bases of the junction unmatched. Written as DNA, the CDR3 is TGTGCCAGCAGTGAAGCTAGCGGGGGTACCTACAATGAGCAGTTCTTC. Translated, it gives CASSEASGGTYNEQFF.

V is TRBV29-1 and J is TRBJ2-4; 8 bases are a match to TRBD1. Germline CDR1 reads SQVTM; CDR2 reads ANQGSEA. The CDR3 is 13 amino acids. Germline trimming cut 6 bases from V and 4 bases from J; bases unmatched to any gene: 5. The CDR3 coding sequence is TGCAGCGTCCAGACAGGGGCGAAAAACATTCAGTACTTC. Translated, it gives CSVQTGAKNIQYF.

This rearrangement joins TRBV7-3 to TRBJ2-3; D is possibly TRBD1 (5 bases). The CDR3 is 16 residues long. Per the germline V gene, CDR1 is SGHTA and CDR2 is FQGTGA. Trimming took off 1 base at V and 4 bases at J, with 15 bases between the two ends. CDR3 sequence (DNA): TGTGCCAGCAGCTTAAAATCAGGGTTGGGTGCAGATACGCAGTATTTT. Translated, it gives CASSLKSGLGADTQYF.

This chain joins TRBV5-1 and TRBJ2-1; 8 nucleotides line up with TRBD2. Per the germline V gene, CDR1 is SGHRS and CDR2 is YFSETQ. The CDR3 spans 16 residues. J lost 2 bases, V lost 3 bases, and 7 bases had no gene match. The CDR3 is CASSWTSSQPYNEQFF. Written as DNA, the CDR3 is TGCGCCAGCAGCTGGACTAGCAGCCAGCCCTACAATGAGCAGTTCTTC.

The J gene is TRBJ2-7, the V gene TRBV29-1, with D unresolved. Per germline, CDR1 SQVTM and CDR2 ANQGSEA. V lost 1 base and J 6 bases, leaving 13 bases between the germline ends. CDR3 size: 13 residues. The CDR3 protein is CSVEGGARGEQYF. In DNA form, the CDR3 reads TGCAGCGTTGAAGGTGGAGCAAGAGGCGAGCAGTACTTC.

In DNA form, the CDR3 reads TGTGCCAGCAGTTACTCCTCAGGGGCTGGAAACACCATATATTTT. Protein product: CASSYSSGAGNTIYF. V usage is TRBV6-6 and J usage is TRBJ2-2, with D perhaps matching TRBD1 (6 bases). The DNA end is more similar to TRBJ1-3, so the J call may be wrong. Germline V gene data show CDR1 as MNHNY and CDR2 as SVGAGI (reference sequence). This CDR3 contains 15 residues.

The V call is TRBV9, the J call TRBJ2-5, with D maybe TRBD2 (6 bases). The V and J ends lost 2 bases and 4 bases respectively, with 15 bases between them. Germline lookup yields CDR1 SGDLS and CDR2 YYNGEE. The CDR3 sequence is 15 residues long. The CDR3 loop is CASSVGLRMGETQYF. The CDR3 DNA reads TGTGCCAGCAGCGTGGGACTGAGAATGGGAGAGACCCAGTACTTC. Combining the CDR3 with reference TRBV9 and TRBJ2-5 gives the whole variable domain DSGVTQTPKHLITATGQRVTLRCSPRSGDLSVYWYQQSLDQGLQFLIQYYNGEERAKGNILERFSAQQFPDLHSELNLSSLELGDSALYFCASSVGLRMGETQYFGPGTRLLVL.

A single count supports this clone. This chain joins TRBV10-3 and TRBJ1-1; D perhaps matches TRBD1 (5 bases). The germline gives CDR1 ENHRY, CDR2 SYGVKD. The length of the CDR3 is 14 residues. With 2 bases removed from V and 5 bases from J, the gap between germline ends came to 12 bases. The CDR3 loop reads CAISEDSLATEAFF. DNA of the CDR3: TGTGCCATCAGTGAGGACAGTTTGGCTACTGAAGCTTTCTTT.

V and J are TRBV2 and TRBJ1-3; tentative D call: TRBD1 (5 bases). Trimming stripped 1 base from V and 2 bases from J, with 9 bases between. The germline CDR1 and CDR2 sequences are SNHLY and FYNNEI. CDR3 size: 15 residues. CDR3 bases: TGTGCCAGCAGTGAAGGGAGGGGACCTGGAAACACCATATATTTT. It codes for CASSEGRGPGNTIYF.

J is TRBJ2-2 and V is TRBV18, with 12 positions matching TRBD2. The length of the CDR3 is 16 residues. The V gene end was trimmed by 2 bases and the J gene end by 6 bases; junction bases not matched to a gene: 4. Germline V lookup: CDR1 KGHSH, CDR2 LQKENI. The CDR3 bases are TGTGCCAGCTCACCATCGCTAGCGGGAGGGGCCGGGGAGCTGTTTTTT. Its translation: CASSPSLAGGAGELFF.

V is TRBV28 and J is TRBJ2-2; 7 nucleotides line up with TRBD1. The V gene's germline CDR1 is MDHEN and CDR2 SYDVKM. Trimming removed 4 bases from V and 2 bases from J; junction bases left unmatched: 7. The CDR3 totals 16 residues. The CDR3 spells CASSWRTGANTGELFF. DNA for the CDR3: TGTGCCAGCAGTTGGCGGACAGGCGCTAACACCGGGGAGCTGTTTTTT.

The V and J genes are TRBV27 and TRBJ1-1, with 8 bases fitting TRBD1. The germline gives CDR1 MNHEY, CDR2 SMNVEV (reference sequence). There are 15 residues in the CDR3. Germline trimming cut 5 bases from V and 3 bases from J; bases unmatched to any gene: 8. The CDR3 region is CASSLAYRGDTEAFF. The DNA of the CDR3 is TGTGCCAGCAGTCTCGCATACAGGGGGGACACTGAAGCTTTCTTT.

This clone was seen once. DNA of the CDR3: TGCGCCAGCAGCCCTCGGACTAGCGATTACTACAATGAGCAGTTCTTC. This encodes CASSPRTSDYYNEQFF. The gene calls are TRBV5-1 and TRBJ2-1; 9 nucleotides agree with TRBD2. V lost 4 bases, J lost 3 bases, and 8 bases stayed unmatched. The CDR3 length is 16 residues. Per the germline V gene, CDR1 is SGHRS and CDR2 is YFSETQ.

The J gene is TRBJ2-2, the V gene TRBV9, with TRBD2 identical over 9 bases. The germline gives CDR1 SGDLS, CDR2 YYNGEE. With 4 bases clipped from V and 5 bases from J, the junction kept 12 bases outside the gene matches. The CDR3 loop spans 17 amino acids. The CDR3 spells CASSPPWASGKTGELFF. CDR3 nucleotide sequence: TGTGCCAGCAGCCCCCCCTGGGCTAGCGGGAAGACCGGGGAGCTGTTTTTT. The full variable domain, its missing parts supplied by reference TRBV9 and TRBJ2-2, is DSGVTQTPKHLITATGQRVTLRCSPRSGDLSVYWYQQSLDQGLQFLIQYYNGEERAKGNILERFSAQQFPDLHSELNLSSLELGDSALYFCASSPPWASGKTGELFFGEGSRLTVL.

This rearrangement joins TRBV28 to TRBJ2-7; D ambiguous. This CDR3 is built from 11 residues. Per the germline V gene, CDR1 is MDHEN and CDR2 is SYDVKM. Deletions cut 5 bases from V and 6 bases from J, with 8 bases between. The CDR3 DNA reads as TGTGCCAGCAGTGCTGGCGGCGAGCAGTACTTC. This translates into CASSAGGEQYF.

The J gene is TRBJ2-2, the V gene TRBV5-1; TRBD2 is a possible D gene (6 bases). V lost 9 bases and J lost 6, with 9 bases in between. Germline CDR1 reads SGHRS; CDR2 reads YFSETQ. The CDR3 runs 11 residues. CDR3 in DNA: TGCGCCATAAGGGAGGCCGGGGAGCTGTTTTTT. It encodes CAIREAGELFF.

The CDR3 DNA is TGCGCCAGCAGTGACCGAGGACTAGCGGGAGTGCTCAATGAGCAGTTCTTC. Amino acid sequence: CASSDRGLAGVLNEQFF. The rearrangement joins TRBV10-1 to TRBJ2-1; 13 bases fit TRBD2. CDR3 length equals 17 residues. The V and J ends lost 3 bases and 6 bases, in that order; junction bases with no gene match: 8. CDR1 and CDR2 from the germline V gene are WNHNN and SYGVQD (reference sequence).